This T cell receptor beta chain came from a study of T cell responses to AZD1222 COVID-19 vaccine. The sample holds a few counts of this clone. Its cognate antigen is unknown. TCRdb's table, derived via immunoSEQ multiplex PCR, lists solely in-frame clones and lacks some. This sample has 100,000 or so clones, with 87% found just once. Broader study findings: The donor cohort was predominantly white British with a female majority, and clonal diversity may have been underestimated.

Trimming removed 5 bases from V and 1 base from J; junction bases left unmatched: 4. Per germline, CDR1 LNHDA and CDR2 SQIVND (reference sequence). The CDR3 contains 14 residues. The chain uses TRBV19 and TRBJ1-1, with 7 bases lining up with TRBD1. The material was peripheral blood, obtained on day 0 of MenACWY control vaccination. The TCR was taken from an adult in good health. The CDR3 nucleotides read TGTGCCAGTAGTGGACGACAGGGGAACACTGAAGCTTTCTTT. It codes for CASSGRQGNTEAFF.